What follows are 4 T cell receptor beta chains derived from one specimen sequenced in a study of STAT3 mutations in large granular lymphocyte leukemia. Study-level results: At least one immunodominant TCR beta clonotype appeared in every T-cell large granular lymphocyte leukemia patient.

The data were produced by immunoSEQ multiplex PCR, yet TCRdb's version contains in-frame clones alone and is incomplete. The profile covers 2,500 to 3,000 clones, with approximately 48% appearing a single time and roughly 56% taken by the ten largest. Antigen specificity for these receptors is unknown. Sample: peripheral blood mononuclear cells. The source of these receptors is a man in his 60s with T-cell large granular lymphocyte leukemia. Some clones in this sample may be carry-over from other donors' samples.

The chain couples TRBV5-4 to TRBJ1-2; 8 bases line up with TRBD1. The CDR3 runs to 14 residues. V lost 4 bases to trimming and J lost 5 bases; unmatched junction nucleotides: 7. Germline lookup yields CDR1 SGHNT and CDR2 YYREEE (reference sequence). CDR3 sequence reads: CASSPSGGPYGYTF. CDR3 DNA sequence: TGTGCCAGCAGCCCTTCAGGGGGCCCTTATGGCTACACCTTC.

DNA for the CDR3: TGTGCCAGCAGACGGGACTTTGGCTCTGGAAACACCATATATTTT. This sequence encodes CASRRDFGSGNTIYF. The genes are TRBV27 and TRBJ1-3, with D possibly TRBD1 on 5 matching bases. Per germline, CDR1 MNHEY and CDR2 SMNVEV (reference sequence). V lost 6 bases, J lost 0 bases, and 12 bases lay in between. This CDR3 has 15 residues.

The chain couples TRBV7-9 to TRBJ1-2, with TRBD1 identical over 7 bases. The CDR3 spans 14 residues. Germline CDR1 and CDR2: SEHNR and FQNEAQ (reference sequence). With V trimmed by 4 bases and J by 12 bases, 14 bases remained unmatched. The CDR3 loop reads CASSSTTGNKENTF. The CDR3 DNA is TGTGCCAGCAGCTCCACGACAGGGAATAAAGAGAACACCTTC. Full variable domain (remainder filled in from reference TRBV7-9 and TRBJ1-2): DTGVSQNPRHKITKRGQNVTFRCDPISEHNRLYWYRQTLGQGPEFLTYFQNEAQLEKSRLLSDRFSAERPKGSFSTLEIQRTEQGDSAMYLCASSSTTGNKENTFGSGTRLTVV.

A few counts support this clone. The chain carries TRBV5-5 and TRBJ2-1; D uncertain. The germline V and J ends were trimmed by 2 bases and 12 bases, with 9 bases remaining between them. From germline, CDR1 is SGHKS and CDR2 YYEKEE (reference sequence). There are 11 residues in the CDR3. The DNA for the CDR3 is TGTGCCAGCAGCTTTCAAGTTGCGCAGTTCTTC. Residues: CASSFQVAQFF.